This TCR beta chain was documented in a study of T cell repertoires in cytomegalovirus infection. The V and J ends lost 0 bases and 1 base respectively, with 15 bases between them. Germline CDR1 reads MGHRA; CDR2 reads YSYEKL. The CDR3 contains 17 residues. From the reads, TCRdb called clonotypes with MiXCR, one entry per CDR3 protein. Here the sample spans 250,000 to 350,000 distinct CDR3 sequences, about 26% being singletons. Sample: PBMCs. This clonotype was sampled from a human donor in good health (CMV status not recorded). Some clones in this sample may be carry-over from other donors' samples. This chain uses TRBV4-1 with TRBJ1-1, with TRBD1 as a possible D gene (6 bases). DNA for the CDR3: TGCGCCAGCAGCCAAGAGCGACAGGCCATGGGGAACACTGAAGCTTTCTTT. Translation: CASSQERQAMGNTEAFF.